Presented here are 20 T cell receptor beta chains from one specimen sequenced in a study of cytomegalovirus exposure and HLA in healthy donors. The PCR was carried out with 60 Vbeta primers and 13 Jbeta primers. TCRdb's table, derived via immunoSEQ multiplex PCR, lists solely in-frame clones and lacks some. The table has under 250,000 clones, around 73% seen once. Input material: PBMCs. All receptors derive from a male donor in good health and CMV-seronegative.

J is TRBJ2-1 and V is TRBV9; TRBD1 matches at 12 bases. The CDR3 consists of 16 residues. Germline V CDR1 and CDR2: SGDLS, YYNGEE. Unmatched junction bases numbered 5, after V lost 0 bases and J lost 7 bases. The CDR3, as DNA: TGTGCCAGCAGCGTAGTGGGACAGGGGGCGATGAATGAGCAGTTCTTC. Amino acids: CASSVVGQGAMNEQFF.

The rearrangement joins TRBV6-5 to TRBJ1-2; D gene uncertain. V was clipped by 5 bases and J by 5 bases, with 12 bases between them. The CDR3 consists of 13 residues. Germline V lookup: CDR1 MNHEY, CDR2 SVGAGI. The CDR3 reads CASSPTRSYGYTF. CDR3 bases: TGTGCCAGCAGTCCAACCCGGAGTTATGGCTACACCTTC.

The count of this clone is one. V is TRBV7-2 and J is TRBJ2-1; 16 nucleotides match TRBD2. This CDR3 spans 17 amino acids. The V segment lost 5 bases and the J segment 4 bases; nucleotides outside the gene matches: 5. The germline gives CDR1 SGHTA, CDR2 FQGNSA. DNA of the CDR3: TGTGCCAGCAGCGCCCCGGGACTAGCGGGAGGGTACAATGAGCAGTTCTTC. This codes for CASSAPGLAGGYNEQFF.

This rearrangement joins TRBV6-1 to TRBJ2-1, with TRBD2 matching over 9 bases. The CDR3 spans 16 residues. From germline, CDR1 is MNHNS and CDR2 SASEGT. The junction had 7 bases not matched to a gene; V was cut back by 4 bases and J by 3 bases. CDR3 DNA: TGTGCCAGCAGTGGTCCGACTAGCGGCTTCTACAATGAGCAGTTCTTC. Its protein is CASSGPTSGFYNEQFF.

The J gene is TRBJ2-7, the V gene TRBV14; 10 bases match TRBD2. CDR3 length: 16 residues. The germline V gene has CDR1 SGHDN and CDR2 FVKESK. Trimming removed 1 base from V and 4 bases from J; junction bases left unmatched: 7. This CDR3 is CASSQVLLAGRYEQYF. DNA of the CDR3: TGTGCCAGCAGCCAAGTATTACTAGCGGGAAGGTACGAGCAGTACTTC.

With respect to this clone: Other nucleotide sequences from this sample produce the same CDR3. In DNA, the CDR3 is TGTGCCAGTAGTATCACAGGGGACACTGAAGCTTTCTTT. This sequence encodes CASSITGDTEAFF. The chain is built from TRBV19 and TRBJ1-1, with 7 bases fitting TRBD1. The CDR3 contains 13 residues. Germline values: CDR1 LNHDA, CDR2 SQIVND (reference sequence). Trimming removed 3 bases from V and 3 bases from J; junction bases left unmatched: 1.

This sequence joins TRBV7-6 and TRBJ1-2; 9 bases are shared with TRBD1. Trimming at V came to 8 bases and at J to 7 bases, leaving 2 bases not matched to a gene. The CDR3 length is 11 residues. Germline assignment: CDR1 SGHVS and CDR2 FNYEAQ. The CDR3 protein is CASSQGAGYTF. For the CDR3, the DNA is TGTGCCAGCTCACAGGGGGCTGGCTACACCTTC.

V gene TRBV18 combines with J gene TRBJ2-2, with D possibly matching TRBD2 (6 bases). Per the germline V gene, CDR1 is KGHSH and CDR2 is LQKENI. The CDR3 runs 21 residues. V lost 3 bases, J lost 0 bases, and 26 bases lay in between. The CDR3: CASSPTMKVSGRESNTGELFF. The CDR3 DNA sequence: TGTGCCAGCTCACCCACAATGAAAGTTAGCGGCCGAGAATCGAACACCGGGGAGCTGTTTTTT.

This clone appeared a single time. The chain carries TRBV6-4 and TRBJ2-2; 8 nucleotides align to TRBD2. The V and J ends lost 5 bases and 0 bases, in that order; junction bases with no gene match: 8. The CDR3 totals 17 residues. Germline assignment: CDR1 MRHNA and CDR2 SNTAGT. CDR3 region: CASSPKGAGANTGELFF. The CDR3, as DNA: TGTGCCAGCAGTCCGAAAGGAGCGGGGGCGAACACCGGGGAGCTGTTTTTT.

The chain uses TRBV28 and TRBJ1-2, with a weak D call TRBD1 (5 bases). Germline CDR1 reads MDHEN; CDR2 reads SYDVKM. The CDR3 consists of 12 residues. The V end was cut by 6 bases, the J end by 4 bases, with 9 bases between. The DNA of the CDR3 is TGTGCCAGCAGCACAGGCATCTATGGCTACACCTTC. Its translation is CASSTGIYGYTF.

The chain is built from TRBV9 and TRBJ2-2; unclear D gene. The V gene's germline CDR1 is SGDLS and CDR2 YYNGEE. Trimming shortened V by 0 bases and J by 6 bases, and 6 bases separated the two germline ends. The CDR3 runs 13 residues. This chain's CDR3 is CASSVVGPGELFF. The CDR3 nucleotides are TGTGCCAGCAGCGTAGTTGGCCCCGGGGAGCTGTTTTTT.

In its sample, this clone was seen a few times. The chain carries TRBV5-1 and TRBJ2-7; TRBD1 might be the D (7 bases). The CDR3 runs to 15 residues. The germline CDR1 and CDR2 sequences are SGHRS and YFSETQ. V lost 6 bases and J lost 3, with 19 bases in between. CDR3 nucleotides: TGCGCCAGCACTCCCCTGACAGGGAGGCACTACGAGCAGTACTTC. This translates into CASTPLTGRHYEQYF.

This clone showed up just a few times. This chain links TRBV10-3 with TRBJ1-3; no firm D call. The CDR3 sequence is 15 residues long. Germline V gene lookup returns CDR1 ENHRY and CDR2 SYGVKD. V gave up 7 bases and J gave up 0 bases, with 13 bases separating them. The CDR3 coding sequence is TGTGCCATCACTCCAGGTACAAGCTCTGGAAACACCATATATTTT. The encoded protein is CAITPGTSSGNTIYF.

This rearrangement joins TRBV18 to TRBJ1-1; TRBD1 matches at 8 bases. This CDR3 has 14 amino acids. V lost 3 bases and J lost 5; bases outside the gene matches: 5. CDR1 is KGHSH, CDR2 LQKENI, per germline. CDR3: CASSPDRVATEAFF. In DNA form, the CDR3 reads TGTGCCAGCTCACCGGACAGGGTTGCTACTGAAGCTTTCTTT. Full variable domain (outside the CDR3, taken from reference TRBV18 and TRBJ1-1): NAGVMQNPRHLVRRRGQEARLRCSPMKGHSHVYWYRQLPEEGLKFMVYLQKENIIDESGMPKERFSAEFPKEGPSILRIQQVVRGDSAAYFCASSPDRVATEAFFGQGTRLTVV.

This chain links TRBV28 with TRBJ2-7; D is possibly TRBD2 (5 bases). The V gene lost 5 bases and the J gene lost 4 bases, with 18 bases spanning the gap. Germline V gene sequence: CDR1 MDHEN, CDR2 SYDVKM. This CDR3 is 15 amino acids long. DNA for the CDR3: TGTGCCAGCAGTCCAATCACTAGTTTGGCGTACGAGCAGTACTTC. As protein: CASSPITSLAYEQYF.

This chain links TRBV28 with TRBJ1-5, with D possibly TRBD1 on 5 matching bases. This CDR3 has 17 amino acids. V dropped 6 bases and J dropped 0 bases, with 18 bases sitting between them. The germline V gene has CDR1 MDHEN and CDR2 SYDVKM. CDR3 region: CASRPRRGGYSNQPQHF. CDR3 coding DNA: TGTGCCAGCAGACCCCGGCGTGGGGGGTATAGCAATCAGCCCCAGCATTTT.

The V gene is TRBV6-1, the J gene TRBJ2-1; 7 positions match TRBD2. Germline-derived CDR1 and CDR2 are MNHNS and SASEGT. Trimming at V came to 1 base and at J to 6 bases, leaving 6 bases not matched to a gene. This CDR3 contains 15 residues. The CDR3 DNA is TGTGCCAGCAGTGAAGGACTAGCCTGGACCAATGAGCAGTTCTTC. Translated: CASSEGLAWTNEQFF.

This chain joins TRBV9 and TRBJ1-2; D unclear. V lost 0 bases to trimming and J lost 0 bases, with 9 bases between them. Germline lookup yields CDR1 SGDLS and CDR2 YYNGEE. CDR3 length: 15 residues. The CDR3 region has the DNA TGTGCCAGCAGCGTAGAGGGAGAATCTAACTATGGCTACACCTTC. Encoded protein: CASSVEGESNYGYTF.

The CDR3 DNA follows: TGTGCCAGCAGTCGGGACAGGGGCTATGGCTACACCTTC. Residues: CASSRDRGYGYTF. The chain employs TRBV6-5 and TRBJ1-2; TRBD1 matches at 10 bases. The CDR3 consists of 13 residues. The germline V gene has CDR1 MNHEY and CDR2 SVGAGI. With 5 bases clipped from V and 4 bases from J, the junction kept 1 base outside the gene matches.

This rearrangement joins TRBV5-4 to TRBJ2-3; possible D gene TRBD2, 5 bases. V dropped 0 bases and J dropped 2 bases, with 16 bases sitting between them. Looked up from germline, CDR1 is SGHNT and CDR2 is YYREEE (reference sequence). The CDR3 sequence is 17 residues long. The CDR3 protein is CASSLGQRSGFTDTQYF. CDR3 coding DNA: TGTGCCAGCAGCTTGGGTCAACGGTCGGGATTCACAGATACGCAGTATTTT.